Listed below are T cell receptor beta chains from one sample, sequenced in a study of CD8+ T cells in alopecia areata. Only in-frame clones appear in the TCRdb table, and some are missing; sequencing was by immunoSEQ multiplex PCR. The data hold over 150,000 clones, with approximately 60% observed a single time. Specimen: CD4+ T cells sorted from blood, collected at week 4, from a patient treated with tofacitinib. Receptors originate from a human donor with alopecia areata. The CDR3 runs from the conserved cysteine through the conserved F or W. The D gene is left open where the match is weak. Clone size is stated in some rows and not others, as once, few, many or a class when expanded.

j_call	clone_size	v_call	d_call	cdr3_nt	cdr3_aa
TRBJ1-1	once	TRBV29-1	-	TGCAGCGTTGAATTCCGTCTCAGGGGGAACACTGAAGCTTTCTTT	CSVEFRLRGNTEAFF
TRBJ1-2	-	TRBV4-1	-	TGCGCCAGCAGCCTCCAATGGGAGGGGAAGAGAGGCTACACCTTC	CASSLQWEGKRGYTF
TRBJ2-7	once	TRBV7-2	-	TGTGCCAGCAGCCCCAGAGGGGGAGGTTACGAGCAGTACTTC	CASSPRGGGYEQYF
TRBJ2-1	-	TRBV27	-	TGTGCCAGCAGTTTATATGGACAGGGGCGGGAGGGTGAGCAGTTCTTC	CASSLYGQGREGEQFF
TRBJ1-6	-	TRBV5-1	TRBD1	TGCGCCAGCAGCTGGGGACAGGCCGAAGGTTCACCCCTCCACTTT	CASSWGQAEGSPLHF
TRBJ2-2	-	TRBV5-4	-	TGTGCCAGCAGTTGGGGACAGAACACCGGGGAGCTGTTTTTT	CASSWGQNTGELFF
TRBJ1-2	-	TRBV30	-	TGTGCCTGGAGTTCGGGACTCACAGGGACCTATGGCTACACCTTC	CAWSSGLTGTYGYTF
TRBJ1-5	-	TRBV5-1	-	TGCGCCAGCAGCTTGGAAGGGGTGAGCAATCAGCCCCAGCATTTT	CASSLEGVSNQPQHF
TRBJ1-4	few	TRBV4-1	-	TGCGCCAGCAGCCATAACGAAAAACTGTTTTTT	CASSHNEKLFF
TRBJ2-5	-	TRBV29-1	-	TGCAGCGTTCAGTTGGGAGAGACCCAGTACTTC	CSVQLGETQYF
TRBJ1-5	-	TRBV2	-	TGTGCCAGCAGGGAACAGGGAGATCAGCCCCAGCATTTT	CASREQGDQPQHF
TRBJ2-7	-	TRBV30	-	TGTGCCTGGTCCGCCGGGAACCGCTACGAGCAGTACTTC	CAWSAGNRYEQYF
TRBJ2-2	few	TRBV29-1	TRBD2	TGCAGCGTAAGGAGCGGGGTTACCGGGGAGCTGTTTTTT	CSVRSGVTGELFF
TRBJ1-2	few	TRBV20-1	-	TGCAGTGCCGGGGGAGGTGGCTACACCTTC	CSAGGGGYTF
TRBJ2-2	-	TRBV5-1	-	TGCGCCAGCAGCCCGGGGGCCGGGGATACCGGGGAGCTGTTTTTT	CASSPGAGDTGELFF
TRBJ2-7	-	TRBV6-4	TRBD1	TGTGCCAGCAGTGACTCCGGGACAGGGGCTCTGTACTTC	CASSDSGTGALYF
TRBJ2-7	once	TRBV6-5	TRBD1	TGTGCCAGCAGCCGGGACAGGGGTCCTTCATACGAGCAGTACTTC	CASSRDRGPSYEQYF
TRBJ2-2	-	TRBV2	TRBD1	TGTGCCAGCAGATCCAGGGGGACCGGGGAGCTGTTTTTT	CASRSRGTGELFF